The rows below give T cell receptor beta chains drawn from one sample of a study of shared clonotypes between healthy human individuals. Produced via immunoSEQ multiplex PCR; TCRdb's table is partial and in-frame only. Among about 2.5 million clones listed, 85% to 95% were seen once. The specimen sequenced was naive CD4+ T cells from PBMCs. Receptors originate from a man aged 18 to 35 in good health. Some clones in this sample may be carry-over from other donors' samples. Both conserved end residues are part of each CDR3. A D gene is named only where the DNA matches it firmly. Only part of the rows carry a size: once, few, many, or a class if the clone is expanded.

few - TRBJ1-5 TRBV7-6 TGTGCCAGCAGCTTAGGAGACCGAAATCAGCCCCAGCATTTT CASSLGDRNQPQHF
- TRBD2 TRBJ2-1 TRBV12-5 TGTGCTAGTGGTTTGATCCGGGGTCTGACTAGCGGAGGAGGTGGTCGTGAGCAGTTCTTC CASGLIRGLTSGGGGREQFF
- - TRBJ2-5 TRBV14 TGTGCCAGCAGCCAAGATTCCGGGGTACGGGGGACCCAGTACTTC CASSQDSGVRGTQYF
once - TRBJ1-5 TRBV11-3 TGTGCCAGCAGCTCGAACAGTAATCAGCCCCAGCATTTT CASSSNSNQPQHF
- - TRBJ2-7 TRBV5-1 TGCGCCAGCAGCCCTAGGGACGGGCGACCCTACGAGCAGTACTTC CASSPRDGRPYEQYF
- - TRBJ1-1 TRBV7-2 TGTGCCAGCAGTCTTATTGACAGCTACACTGAAGCTTTCTTT CASSLIDSYTEAFF
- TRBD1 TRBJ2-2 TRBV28 TGTGCCAGCAGTCCGGGACAGGTCAACACCGGGGAGCTGTTTTTT CASSPGQVNTGELFF
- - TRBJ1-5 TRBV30 TGTGCCTGGAGTTCAGGACATCGGGACCAGCCCCAGCATTTT CAWSSGHRDQPQHF
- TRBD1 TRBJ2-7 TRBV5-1 TGCGCCAGCAGCTATGGGACAGGGTACGAGCAGTACTTC CASSYGTGYEQYF
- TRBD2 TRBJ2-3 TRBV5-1 TGCGCCAGCACCCGGACTAGCGGGTACACAGATACGCAGTATTTT CASTRTSGYTDTQYF
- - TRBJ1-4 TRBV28 TGTGCCAGCAGCCCCTTGGCCGAAAAACTGTTTTTT CASSPLAEKLFF
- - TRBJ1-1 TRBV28 TGTGCCAGCAACCCTTTCCCCCGGGAGGCTGAAGCTTTCTTT CASNPFPREAEAFF
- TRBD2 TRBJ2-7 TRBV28 TGTGCCAGCAGTCTAACCCTACTAGCGGGGCAGTACGAGCAGTACTTC CASSLTLLAGQYEQYF
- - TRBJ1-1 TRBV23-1 TGCGCCAGCAGTCGGCAGGGCAGGGTTCGAGGGACTGAAGCTTTCTTT CASSRQGRVRGTEAFF
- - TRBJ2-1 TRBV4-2 TGTGCCAGCAGCCAACCGTCCTCCCACTGGCCCAGCTCCTACAATGAGCAGTTCTTC CASSQPSSHWPSSYNEQFF
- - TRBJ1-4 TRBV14 TGTGCCAGCAGCCAAGGGAACTGGATAGGTGAAAAACTGTTTTTT CASSQGNWIGEKLFF
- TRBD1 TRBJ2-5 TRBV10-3 TGTGCCATCAGATCCGGGACAGGTGGAGAGACCCAGTACTTC CAIRSGTGGETQYF
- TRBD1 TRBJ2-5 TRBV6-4 TGTGCCATCCCGGGACAGGGGTTACAGGGGGAGACCCAGTACTTC CAIPGQGLQGETQYF
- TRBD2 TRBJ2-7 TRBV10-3 TGTGCCATCAGTGTTTCGGCAGCGGGAGAGATATACGAGCAGTACTTC CAISVSAAGEIYEQYF
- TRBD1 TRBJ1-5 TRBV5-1 TGCGCCAGCAGCCCCGACGGACAGGGGTCGCCGCCCCAGCATTTT CASSPDGQGSPPQHF
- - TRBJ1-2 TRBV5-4 TGTGCCAGCAGCTTTCAGGGCGAGAACTATGGCTACACCTTC CASSFQGENYGYTF
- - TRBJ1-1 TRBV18 TGTGCCAGCTCACCTATCTTTATCGGGATGAACACTGAAGCTTTCTTT CASSPIFIGMNTEAFF
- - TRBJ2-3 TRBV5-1 TGCGCCAGCAGCTCCTCCGGACTCGTGCTTTACGGTACGCAGTATTTT CASSSSGLVLYGTQYF
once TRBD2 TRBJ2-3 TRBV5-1 TGCGCCAGCAGCTTGGCCCGACTAGCGGGATGGGTGGATACGCAGTATTTT CASSLARLAGWVDTQYF
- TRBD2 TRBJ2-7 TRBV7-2 TGTGCCAGCAGCGCGACTAGCGGGGGGGCGCAGTACTTC CASSATSGGAQYF
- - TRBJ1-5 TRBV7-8 TGTGCCAGCAGCTTAGACAGGGCGGCCAATCAGCCCCAGCATTTT CASSLDRAANQPQHF
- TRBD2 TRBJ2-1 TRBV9 TGTGCCAGCAGCGTAGATCCGACTAGCGGGAGCTTAAGGCAGTTCTTC CASSVDPTSGSLRQFF
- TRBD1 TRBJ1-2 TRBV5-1 TGCGCCAGCAGCTCGGGACAGGGTGGCTATGGCTACACCTTC CASSSGQGGYGYTF
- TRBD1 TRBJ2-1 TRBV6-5 TGTGCCAGCAGTTACCGAGACAGGGGAGGTTATGAGCAGTTCTTC CASSYRDRGGYEQFF
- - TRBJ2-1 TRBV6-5 TGTGCCAGCAAAACAGGGCGCTCCTACAATGAGCAGTTCTTC CASKTGRSYNEQFF
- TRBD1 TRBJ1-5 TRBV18 TGTGCCAGCTCTTGGACAGGGCAACAGCCCCAGCATTTT CASSWTGQQPQHF
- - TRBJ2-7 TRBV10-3 TGTGCCATCAGTGAGACCAGGGGCCGCGACGAGCAGTACTTC CAISETRGRDEQYF
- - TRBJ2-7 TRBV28 TGTGCCAGCAGTTTAATGGCGGGGATCCTCTACGAGCAGTACTTC CASSLMAGILYEQYF
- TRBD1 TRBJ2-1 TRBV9 TGTGCCAGCAGCAACCGGGACAGGGTATCCAATGAGCAGTTCTTC CASSNRDRVSNEQFF
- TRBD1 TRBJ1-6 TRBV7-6 TGTGCCAGCAGCCCAAGGGACAGGGGGCGCGCGGATAATTCACCCCTCCACTTT CASSPRDRGRADNSPLHF
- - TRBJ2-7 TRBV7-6 TGTGCCAGCAGCTTAGGTGGGGCAGTGGGGGTATACGAGCAGTACTTC CASSLGGAVGVYEQYF
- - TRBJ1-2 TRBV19 TGTGCCAGTAGTTTAATCGGACAGTCCTATGGCTACACCTTC CASSLIGQSYGYTF
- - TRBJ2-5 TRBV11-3 TGTGCCAGCAGCTCAGGAGGGTTCCAAGAGACCCAGTACTTC CASSSGGFQETQYF
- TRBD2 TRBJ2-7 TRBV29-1 TGCAGCGTTCGCCCTAGCGGGAGTAGCTACGAGCAGTACTTC CSVRPSGSSYEQYF
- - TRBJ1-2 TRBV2 TGTGCCAGCAGGGGGGGAGACCTGGATGGCTACACCTTC CASRGGDLDGYTF
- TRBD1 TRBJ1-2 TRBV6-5 TGTGCCAGCAGTTACCGGGACAGGGTCGGTGGCTACACCTTC CASSYRDRVGGYTF
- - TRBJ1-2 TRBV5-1 TGCGCCAGCAAAGCAATCCCAGGGCCTAACTATGGCTACACCTTC CASKAIPGPNYGYTF
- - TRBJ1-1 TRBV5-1 TGCGCCAGCAGCTTGGATCCCGGGACTGAAGCTTTCTTT CASSLDPGTEAFF
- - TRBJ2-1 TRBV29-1 TGCAGCGTTTCGGGGAGTGAGCAGTTCTTC CSVSGSEQFF
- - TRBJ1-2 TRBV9 TGTGCCAGCAGCGTAGGGGATTGGTGGTATGGCTACACCTTC CASSVGDWWYGYTF
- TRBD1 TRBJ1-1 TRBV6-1 TGTGCCAGCAGTCGAGACAGGGGGCTCACTGAAGCTTTCTTT CASSRDRGLTEAFF
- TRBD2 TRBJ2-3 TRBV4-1 TGCGCCAGCATCAAAACTCCTGCGGGGGGGCGAACAGATACGCAGTATTTT CASIKTPAGGRTDTQYF
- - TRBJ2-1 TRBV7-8 TGTGCCAGCAGTTATAGGATGGAGTACTACAATGAGCAGTTCTTC CASSYRMEYYNEQFF
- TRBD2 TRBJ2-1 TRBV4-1 TGCGCCAGCAGCCAAGTGACTAGCGGGAGGGCCGCCTACAATGAGCAGTTCTTC CASSQVTSGRAAYNEQFF
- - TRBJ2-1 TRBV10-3 TGTGCCATCAGTGCCGAGATAGGAGGGCAGAATGAGCAGTTCTTC CAISAEIGGQNEQFF
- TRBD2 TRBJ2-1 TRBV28 TGTGCCAGCAGTCCCGCCGGACTAGCTTTCAATGAGCAGTTCTTC CASSPAGLAFNEQFF
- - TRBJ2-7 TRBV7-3 TGTGCCAGCAGCTTAGGTCAGGGGGGACTCGAGCAGTACTTC CASSLGQGGLEQYF
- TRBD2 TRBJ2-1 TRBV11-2 TGTGCCAGCAGCTTACTTGGGACTAGCGGGAGCAATGAGCAGTTCTTC CASSLLGTSGSNEQFF